Listed below are T cell receptor beta chains from one sample, sequenced in a study of cytomegalovirus exposure and HLA in healthy donors. The repertoire was sequenced with immunoSEQ multiplex PCR; TCRdb's copy has only in-frame clones and lacks some. Found here are some 150,000 clones, around 80% of them singletons; the top ten hold about 3.2%. Sequenced sample: PBMCs. These receptors were collected from a young man in good health and CMV-seropositive. Each CDR3 is given with its conserved first and last residue. The D gene is left open where the match is weak. The size of a clone is reported for some rows only, either as once, few or many, or as a class for expanded clones.

TRBV19	14	TRBD1	TRBJ1-4	few	CASSQTGEAEKLFF	TGTGCCAGTAGCCAGACAGGGGAAGCGGAGAAACTGTTTTTT
TRBV2	16	TRBD1	TRBJ1-3	NA	CASRGFDRVSGNTIYF	TGTGCCAGCAGAGGGTTCGACAGGGTCTCTGGAAACACCATATATTTT
TRBV30	14	TRBD1	TRBJ1-1	once	CAWNRGPSNTEAFF	TGTGCCTGGAACAGGGGTCCCAGTAACACTGAAGCTTTCTTT
TRBV5-1	14	TRBD2	TRBJ2-1	NA	CASSFGTSGNEQFF	TGCGCCAGCAGCTTTGGGACTAGCGGCAATGAGCAGTTCTTC
TRBV4-1	15	TRBD2	TRBJ2-5	NA	CASSLYLAGQETQYF	TGCGCCAGCAGCCTTTACTTAGCGGGCCAAGAGACCCAGTACTTC
TRBV6-5	15	NA	TRBJ1-4	NA	CASSSRGAGDEKLFF	TGTGCCAGCAGTTCCCGTGGCGCCGGGGATGAAAAACTGTTTTTT
TRBV6-1	13	TRBD2	TRBJ2-7	NA	CASNFKDSGRVNF	TGTGCCAGCAACTTCAAGGATAGCGGGAGGGTGAACTTC
TRBV5-4	16	TRBD2	TRBJ2-2	NA	CASSLYREGSTGELFF	TGTGCCAGCAGCTTGTATAGGGAGGGGAGCACCGGGGAGCTGTTTTTT
TRBV7-6	16	TRBD2	TRBJ2-5	NA	CASSLVTSGSWETQYF	TGTGCCAGCAGCTTAGTTACTAGCGGGAGCTGGGAGACCCAGTACTTC
TRBV7-2	13	NA	TRBJ1-5	few	CASSLAGRQPQHF	TGTGCCAGCAGCTTAGCAGGGAGGCAGCCCCAGCATTTT
TRBV5-1	16	TRBD1	TRBJ1-4	NA	CASSSPQGAPNEKLFF	TGCGCCAGCAGCTCACCACAGGGGGCACCTAATGAAAAACTGTTTTTT
TRBV10-2	14	NA	TRBJ2-5	NA	CASSGETRSETQYF	TGCGCCAGCAGTGGGGAGACTAGATCGGAGACCCAGTACTTC
TRBV11-2	15	TRBD1	TRBJ2-7	NA	CASSGDRTQSYEQYF	TGTGCCAGCAGCGGGGACAGGACACAATCCTACGAGCAGTACTTC
TRBV5-1	15	TRBD1	TRBJ1-2	NA	CASSFQGAQDYGYTF	TGCGCCAGCAGCTTTCAGGGGGCGCAGGACTATGGCTACACCTTC
TRBV6-6	13	NA	TRBJ2-7	NA	CASTSDLLMEQYF	TGTGCCAGCACCTCTGACTTATTGATGGAGCAGTACTTC
TRBV5-4	16	TRBD1	TRBJ2-2	NA	CASSPGTGGRTGELFF	TGTGCCAGCAGCCCGGGGACAGGGGGGAGGACCGGGGAGCTGTTTTTT
TRBV18	14	NA	TRBJ2-7	NA	CASSPLQGSYEQYF	TGTGCCAGCTCACCACTCCAGGGCTCCTACGAGCAGTACTTC
TRBV5-1	16	TRBD1	TRBJ2-3	NA	CASSLYYRGPADTQYF	TGCGCCAGCAGCTTGTATTACAGGGGGCCCGCAGATACGCAGTATTTT
TRBV6-5	14	NA	TRBJ2-7	NA	CASSSTSPTYEQYF	TGTGCCAGCAGCTCGACAAGTCCGACCTACGAGCAGTACTTC
TRBV14	16	NA	TRBJ2-1	NA	CASSHRGSLPYNEQFF	TGTGCCAGCAGCCATCGGGGGTCTCTACCCTACAATGAGCAGTTCTTC
TRBV28	15	TRBD1	TRBJ2-7	NA	CASSAGTVNTYEQYF	TGTGCCAGCAGTGCCGGGACAGTGAACACCTACGAGCAGTACTTC
TRBV21-1	16	NA	TRBJ1-5	once	CASSKGGGGRDQPQHF	TGTGCCAGCAGCAAAGGAGGTGGGGGCAGGGATCAGCCCCAGCATTTT
TRBV5-1	13	NA	TRBJ2-2	few	CASSVDLVGELFF	TGCGCCAGCAGCGTCGACTTGGTCGGGGAGCTGTTTTTT
TRBV27	16	NA	TRBJ2-7	NA	CASSPTWQEVHYEQYF	TGTGCCAGCAGTCCGACCTGGCAGGAGGTGCACTACGAGCAGTACTTC
TRBV5-1	13	NA	TRBJ1-1	NA	CASSISQGNEAFF	TGCGCCAGCAGCATTAGTCAGGGGAATGAAGCTTTCTTT
TRBV11-3	15	TRBD1	TRBJ1-1	NA	CASSKTGRENTEAFF	TGTGCCAGCAGCAAGACAGGGCGGGAGAACACTGAAGCTTTCTTT
TRBV28	13	NA	TRBJ1-1	NA	CASRLYGGTEAFF	TGTGCCAGCCGTTTGTATGGAGGCACTGAAGCTTTCTTT
TRBV15	15	TRBD1	TRBJ1-3	NA	CATTTGENSGNTIYF	TGTGCCACCACCACAGGGGAAAACTCTGGAAACACCATATATTTT
TRBV28	16	TRBD2	TRBJ2-1	NA	CASSLHLAGSGNEQFF	TGTGCCAGCAGTTTGCATTTAGCGGGGTCTGGGAATGAGCAGTTCTTC
TRBV2	13	NA	TRBJ1-5	NA	CASNNRDAQPQHF	TGTGCCAGCAATAACAGGGATGCACAGCCCCAGCATTTT
TRBV4-1	14	NA	TRBJ1-2	NA	CASSQDPPVGGYTF	TGCGCCAGCAGCCAAGATCCCCCAGTGGGCGGCTACACCTTC
TRBV28	13	NA	TRBJ1-1	NA	CASSPLGTTEAFF	TGTGCCAGCAGTCCCCTGGGGACTACTGAAGCTTTCTTT
TRBV6-5	14	TRBD1	TRBJ2-7	NA	CASLDRSSSYEQYF	TGTGCCAGCCTGGACAGGTCGAGCTCCTACGAGCAGTACTTC
TRBV2	15	TRBD2	TRBJ2-5	NA	CASSDPLAGGETQYF	TGTGCCAGCAGTGATCCCCTAGCGGGAGGAGAGACCCAGTACTTC
TRBV7-9	17	TRBD1	TRBJ2-1	NA	CASSLSDSDRGYNEQFF	TGTGCCAGCAGCTTATCGGATTCGGACAGGGGATACAATGAGCAGTTCTTC
TRBV29-1	15	NA	TRBJ1-6	NA	CSVRKTGIGNSPLHF	TGCAGCGTGAGAAAAACCGGGATTGGAAATTCACCCCTCCACTTT
TRBV27	18	NA	TRBJ2-1	NA	CASSSQEMGGRSYNEQFF	TGTGCCAGCAGTTCCCAGGAGATGGGAGGACGTTCCTACAATGAGCAGTTCTTC
TRBV14	16	TRBD2	TRBJ2-1	NA	CASSQLLAGSYNEQFF	TGTGCCAGCAGCCAACTACTAGCGGGTTCCTACAATGAGCAGTTCTTC
TRBV28	15	NA	TRBJ1-4	NA	CASSFAVATNEKLFF	TGTGCCAGCAGTTTCGCAGTTGCAACTAATGAAAAACTGTTTTTT
TRBV2	16	NA	TRBJ1-3	few	CASSDLLQASGNTIYF	TGTGCCAGCAGTGACCTATTACAGGCCTCTGGAAACACCATATATTTT
TRBV4-1	16	NA	TRBJ1-5	NA	CASSQELTIRMVPQHF	TGCGCCAGCAGCCAAGAACTGACAATCAGAATGGTGCCCCAGCATTTT
TRBV6-5	14	NA	TRBJ2-7	NA	CASRPDRPPYEQYF	TGTGCCAGCAGACCCGACAGGCCCCCCTACGAGCAGTACTTC
TRBV13	15	NA	TRBJ2-7	NA	CASSSRQRADYEQYF	TGTGCCAGCAGCTCGAGACAGAGAGCAGACTACGAGCAGTACTTC
TRBV27	14	NA	TRBJ1-2	NA	CASSFSDIGYGYTF	TGTGCCAGCAGTTTTAGCGACATAGGCTATGGCTACACCTTC
TRBV5-8	17	NA	TRBJ2-5	once	CASSLAGGLRGTETQYF	TGTGCCAGCAGCTTGGCTGGGGGCTTAAGAGGGACGGAGACCCAGTACTTC
TRBV4-1	13	NA	TRBJ1-1	NA	CASSQGLEVLAFF	TGCGCCAGCAGCCAAGGTCTAGAGGTTTTAGCTTTCTTT
TRBV6-5	12	NA	TRBJ1-1	NA	CASSYPNTEAFF	TGTGCCAGCAGTTACCCTAACACTGAAGCTTTCTTT
TRBV4-1	17	TRBD1	TRBJ2-7	NA	CASSQDSGTGVPYEQYF	TGCGCCAGCAGCCAAGACTCCGGGACAGGGGTTCCCTACGAGCAGTACTTC
TRBV21-1	17	NA	TRBJ2-5	NA	CASSPHAGMDQGETQYF	TGTGCCAGCAGCCCGCATGCTGGGATGGATCAGGGAGAGACCCAGTACTTC
TRBV28	14	NA	TRBJ1-2	NA	CASRGGGVNYGYTF	TGTGCCAGCAGAGGGGGTGGGGTAAACTATGGCTACACCTTC
TRBV28	15	NA	TRBJ2-7	NA	CASSWSPTASYEQYF	TGTGCCAGCAGTTGGTCCCCGACAGCGTCCTACGAGCAGTACTTC